The 26 T cell receptor beta chains below come from one sample, sequenced in a study of breast tumors, draining lymph nodes, adjacent tissues. MiXCR was run by TCRdb on the multiplex PCR reads, yielding one entry per CDR3 protein. The data contain about 230,000 distinct CDR3 sequences, roughly 30% of them singletons. Samples came from axillary lymph nodes draining the breast cancer. The specimen sequenced was axillary lymph node tissue. These receptors originate from a female donor with breast cancer. Some clones in this sample may be carry-over from other donors' samples.

As to this clonotype: Being one base from a much bigger clone, this may be a read error. The chain joins TRBV20-1 to TRBJ2-7, with D tentatively TRBD2 (6 bases). CDR1 is DFQATT, CDR2 SNEGSKA, per germline (reference sequence). This CDR3 is 11 amino acids long. The CDR3 spells CSFGDFYEQSF. CDR3 bases: TGCAGTTTCGGGGACTTCTACGAGCAGTCCTTC.

This sequence joins TRBV2 and TRBJ2-7; TRBD2 might be the D (5 bases). Germline V gene data show CDR1 as SNHLY and CDR2 as FYNNEI. This CDR3 is 13 amino acids long. V lost 8 bases to trimming and J lost 1 base, with 12 bases between them. CDR3 in DNA: TGTGCCAGCGTTGGAGCGGAATCCTACGAGCAGTACTTC. Its protein is CASVGAESYEQYF.

At least ten counts were recorded for this clonotype. V gene TRBV3-1 combines with J gene TRBJ2-5, with TRBD2 matching over 7 bases. Looked up from germline, CDR1 is LGHDT and CDR2 is YNNKEL (reference sequence). V was clipped by 1 base and J by 5 bases; unmatched bases: 4. The CDR3 extends over 14 amino acids. CDR3 residues: CASSQAGGLETQYF. DNA for the CDR3: TGTGCCAGCAGCCAAGCGGGAGGTCTGGAGACCCAGTACTTC.

This clonotype was seen only a few times. The chain joins TRBV6-2 or TRBV6-3 to TRBJ2-1; TRBD2 aligns across 10 bases. The CDR3 contains 17 residues. Trimming cost V 2 bases and J 3 bases; bases outside gene matches: 7. Germline assignment: CDR1 MNHEY and CDR2 SVGEGT. CDR3 residues: CASSYLIRTSGYNEQFF. The CDR3 DNA sequence: TGTGCCAGCAGTTACCTAATTAGGACTAGCGGCTACAATGAGCAGTTCTTC.

The V and J genes are TRBV7-2 and TRBJ2-7; 11 nucleotides line up with TRBD2. In germline, CDR1 is SGHTA, CDR2 FQGNSA. With 5 bases clipped from V and 6 bases from J, the junction kept 9 bases outside the gene matches. The CDR3 extends over 15 amino acids. The DNA for the CDR3 is TGTGCCAGCAGCGCCCCCGGGACTAGCGGAATCGAGCAGTACTTC. This translates into CASSAPGTSGIEQYF.

This clonotype appeared many times. V usage is TRBV20-1 and J usage is TRBJ2-1; maybe TRBD1 (7 bases). V was pared by 5 bases and J by 7 bases, with 21 bases between. This CDR3 has 15 residues. Per the germline V gene, CDR1 is DFQATT and CDR2 is SNEGSKA (reference sequence). The CDR3 nucleotides are TGCAGTGCTCCCTTGAGGCCAGGGGGGCAAAATGAGCAGTTCTTC. Its translation: CSAPLRPGGQNEQFF.

This clonotype appeared many times. The V and J genes are TRBV30 and TRBJ1-2; possible D gene TRBD1, 5 bases. Germline-derived CDR1 and CDR2 are GTSNPN and SVGIG (reference sequence). V lost 0 bases and J 1 base, leaving 6 bases between the germline ends. This CDR3 region has 13 residues. The DNA for the CDR3 is TGTGCCTGGAGTGTGACAGTTAACTATGGCTACACCTTC. Translation: CAWSVTVNYGYTF. Full variable domain (remainder filled in from reference TRBV30 and TRBJ1-2): SQTIHQWPATLVQPVGSPLSLECTVEGTSNPNLYWYRQAAGRGLQLLFYSVGIGQISSEVPQNLSASRPQDRQFILSSKKLLLSDSGFYLCAWSVTVNYGYTFGSGTRLTVV.

This clonotype was observed many times. The genes are TRBV13 and TRBJ2-4; D not certain. The germline V and J ends were trimmed by 4 bases and 5 bases, with 6 bases remaining between them. CDR1 is PRHDT, CDR2 FYEKMQ, per germline (reference sequence). The CDR3 covers 12 residues. Here the CDR3 DNA reads TGTGCCAGCAGCTCTGGTCAAAACATTCAGTACTTC. Its translation is CASSSGQNIQYF.

The chain couples TRBV20-1 to TRBJ2-1, with D tentatively TRBD2 (6 bases). V was cut by 2 bases and J by 5 bases, with 22 bases left in between. The germline V gene has CDR1 DFQATT and CDR2 SNEGSKA (reference sequence). This CDR3 contains 17 residues. The DNA for the CDR3 is TGCAGTGCTAGACCTGACACTTTCCGGGGGAAAAACAATGAGCAGTTCTTC. It encodes CSARPDTFRGKNNEQFF.

As for this clonotype: This CDR3 fails to terminate in the conserved phenylalanine or tryptophan, so it likely reflects a read error. The rearrangement links TRBV28 to TRBJ2-2; 9 nucleotides line up with TRBD1. V trimming: 6 bases; J trimming: 5 bases; junction bases outside the gene matches: 10. This CDR3 has 16 amino acids. Looked up from germline, CDR1 is MDHEN and CDR2 is SYDVKM. CDR3 amino acids: CASRGTGTGRTGELFS. The CDR3 coding sequence is TGTGCCAGCAGGGGGACCGGGACAGGGCGAACCGGGGAGCTGTTTTCT.

This clonotype was detected many times. The rearrangement links TRBV9 to TRBJ2-5; possibly TRBD1 or TRBD2 for D (5 bases each). Between the trimmed V and J ends, which lost 6 bases and 3 bases, there was a span of 15 bases. Germline CDR1 reads SGDLS; CDR2 reads YYNGEE. The CDR3 loop spans 14 amino acids. The CDR3 nucleotides are TGTGCCAGCACCTCCGGGGACGGAGAAGAGACCCAGTACTTC. It codes for CASTSGDGEETQYF.

Turning to this clonotype: At one end the junction does not follow the germline gene, possibly because of a read error. The genes are TRBV19 and TRBJ2-3; a weak D match, TRBD1 (5 bases). The germline CDR1 and CDR2 sequences are LNHDA and SQIVND (reference sequence). The CDR3 consists of 16 residues. CDR3 sequence reads: CVSSSPAGKIADTQYF. The CDR3 nucleotides are TGTGTCAGTAGTTCTCCGGCAGGGAAGATCGCAGATACGCAGTATTTT.

This clonotype showed up many times. The rearrangement links TRBV29-1 to TRBJ1-1; no clear D. CDR3 length: 12 residues. V lost 6 bases, J lost 2 bases, and 10 bases lay in between. Germline-derived CDR1 and CDR2 are SQVTM and ANQGSEA. The CDR3 loop is CSVGKGNTEAFF. The CDR3 DNA is TGCAGCGTCGGGAAGGGAAACACTGAAGCTTTCTTT.

This clonotype was found many times. A read error may explain this, as a much larger clone is one base away. The missing conserved phenylalanine or tryptophan at the end of this CDR3 makes a read error likely. V usage is TRBV24-1 and J usage is TRBJ2-1, with 13 bases fitting TRBD2. The CDR3 spans 18 residues. Germline CDR1 is KGHDR and CDR2 is SFDVKD. V lost 6 bases, J lost 9 bases, and 16 bases stayed unmatched. In DNA, the CDR3 is TGTGCCACCAGTCCCAAGGCCCGACTAGCGGGAGGCCCTGGTGAGCAGTTCCTC. Translating it yields CATSPKARLAGGPGEQFL.

The V call is TRBV6-5, the J call TRBJ2-1, with TRBD2 matching 8 bases. The CDR3 runs to 18 residues. The junction had 17 bases not matched to a gene; V was cut back by 2 bases and J by 8 bases. Germline CDR1 MNHEY, CDR2 SVGAGI. The CDR3 sequence: CASSYKGPQAGVYYEQFF. The DNA of the CDR3 is TGTGCCAGCAGTTACAAAGGCCCTCAAGCGGGAGTGTATTATGAGCAGTTCTTC.

This clonotype was counted at least ten times. This chain connects TRBV5-1 to TRBJ2-5; TRBD1 aligns across 10 bases. V lost 5 bases, J lost 5 bases, and 3 bases stayed unmatched. The V gene's germline CDR1 is SGHRS and CDR2 YFSETQ. This CDR3 is 13 amino acids long. The CDR3, as DNA: TGCGCCAGCAGACCGGGACAGGGGGAGACCCAGTACTTC. Protein: CASRPGQGETQYF. The full variable domain, with the rest looked up from reference TRBV5-1 and TRBJ2-5, is KAGVTQTPRYLIKTRGQQVTLSCSPISGHRSVSWYQQTPGQGLQFLFEYFSETQRNKGNFPGRFSGRQFSNSRSEMNVSTLELGDSALYLCASRPGQGETQYFGPGTRLLVL.

This clonotype was observed at least ten times. The CDR3 DNA follows: TGTGCCAGCAGCCCACGGACAGGGCCCGGGGAGCTGTTTTTT. Protein product: CASSPRTGPGELFF. This chain connects TRBV3-1 to TRBJ2-2; 8 positions agree with TRBD1. In germline, CDR1 is LGHDT, CDR2 YNNKEL (reference sequence). CDR3 size: 14 residues. Losses at the gene ends were 4 bases for V and 6 bases for J; bases not matched to a gene: 4.

This clonotype occurred once. Here the CDR3 omits its conserved ending phenylalanine or tryptophan, so a read error is the likely source. The chain has TRBV2 and TRBJ2-5; D is possibly TRBD2 (5 bases). CDR3 length: 13 amino acids. Trimming took 2 bases from V and 7 from J, leaving 11 bases between them. Germline V gene sequence: CDR1 SNHLY, CDR2 FYNNEI. Here the CDR3 reads CASSEILGRTQYS. The CDR3 coding sequence is TGTGCCAGCAGTGAAATCCTTGGGAGGACCCAGTACTCC.

This clonotype came up many times. This rearrangement joins TRBV19 to TRBJ2-7, with unresolved D. The CDR3 sequence is 11 residues long. Germline CDR1 reads LNHDA; CDR2 reads SQIVND (reference sequence). The germline V and J ends were trimmed by 7 bases and 5 bases, with 9 bases remaining between them. The CDR3 loop reads CASTYHNEQYF. In DNA, the CDR3 is TGTGCCAGTACGTACCATAACGAGCAGTACTTC.

This rearrangement joins TRBV13 to TRBJ1-4; a possible D gene is TRBD1 (5 bases). The CDR3 loop spans 14 amino acids. Germline loops: CDR1 PRHDT, CDR2 FYEKMQ (reference sequence). V gave up 6 bases and J gave up 6 bases, with 14 bases separating them. In DNA form, the CDR3 reads TGTGCCAGCAGTTCACGGGACTTCTATGAAAAACTGTTTTTT. As protein: CASSSRDFYEKLFF.

This clonotype has a single count. Here the CDR3 reads CSALQGASGRADTQYF. The CDR3 nucleotides read TGCAGTGCTCTTCAGGGGGCTAGCGGGAGGGCGGATACGCAGTATTTT. The V call is TRBV20-1, the J call TRBJ2-3; TRBD2 matches at 12 bases. This CDR3 comprises 16 residues. Germline V gene data show CDR1 as DFQATT and CDR2 as SNEGSKA (reference sequence). The V segment lost 5 bases and the J segment 6 bases; nucleotides outside the gene matches: 12.

V and J are TRBV6-5 and TRBJ1-6, with D maybe TRBD1 (5 bases). The V gene's germline CDR1 is MNHEY and CDR2 SVGAGI. Trimming stripped 5 bases from V and 11 bases from J, with 19 bases between. The CDR3 is 15 amino acids. CDR3 residues: CASSPPSTGVTPLHF. CDR3 DNA: TGTGCCAGCAGTCCCCCGAGTACGGGGGTTACACCCCTCCACTTT.

This clonotype was counted ten times or more. As DNA, the CDR3 is TGTGCCAGTAGTATGGCCGGGACTAGCGGCTACGAGCAGTACTTC. Amino acids: CASSMAGTSGYEQYF. J is TRBJ2-7 and V is TRBV19; TRBD2 agrees at 11 bases. V was pared by 3 bases and J by 3 bases, with 4 bases of the junction left unmatched. Germline values: CDR1 LNHDA, CDR2 SQIVND (reference sequence). The CDR3 sequence is 15 residues long.

This clonotype came up many times. V and J are TRBV7-8 and TRBJ2-7; D might be TRBD1 (6 bases). The CDR3 length is 14 residues. V was cut by 2 bases and J by 6 bases, with 14 bases left in between. In germline, CDR1 is SGHVS, CDR2 FQNEAQ. The CDR3 coding sequence is TGTGCCAGCAGCTTATCAAGGGGGTTGGGCGAGCAGTACTTC. As protein: CASSLSRGLGEQYF.

This clonotype was detected many times. The rearrangement uses TRBV19 and TRBJ2-3; D gene unclear. V dropped 4 bases and J dropped 2 bases, with 7 bases sitting between them. From germline, CDR1 is LNHDA and CDR2 SQIVND (reference sequence). The CDR3 has 13 amino acids. CDR3 loop: CASSRSYTDTQYF. CDR3 DNA sequence: TGTGCCAGTAGTAGGTCCTACACAGATACGCAGTATTTT.

This clonotype was seen ten or more times. CDR3 sequence: CAWSADYEQYF. The DNA for the CDR3 is TGTGCCTGGAGTGCCGACTACGAGCAGTACTTC. The chain combines TRBV30 with TRBJ2-7; no definite D call. The CDR3 is 11 residues long. Trimming removed 1 base from V and 3 bases from J, with 4 bases in between. The germline V gene has CDR1 GTSNPN and CDR2 SVGIG (reference sequence).